This T cell receptor beta chain was captured by sequencing in a study of blood T cell repertoires in COVID-19. Some clones are missing from TCRdb's copy, which holds only in-frame ones; the method was immunoSEQ multiplex PCR. The repertoire holds about 270,000 clones, with less than 95% as singletons. Each exposed participant met a COVID-19 case in the 2 weeks preceding study entry. The V gene end was trimmed by 1 base and the J gene end by 3 bases; junction bases not matched to a gene: 6. This CDR3 is built from 16 residues. Germline loops: CDR1 SGHTA, CDR2 FQGTGA. The chain joins TRBV7-3 to TRBJ2-7; 10 nucleotides match TRBD2. The specimen sequenced was PBMCs or T cells enriched from blood (not recorded which). The receptor was derived from a man aged 40-49 years who had been exposed to COVID-19. For the CDR3, the DNA is TGTGCCAGCAGCTTAAAGGGGACTAGCGCTATCTACGAGCAGTACTTC. It yields the protein CASSLKGTSAIYEQYF.